Included here is one TCR beta chain sequence, with context. The antigen remains unidentified. This entry comes from a study of glioma-infiltrating T cells. Notes on the study in general: CDR3 overlap between tissue and blood was very small. Above-expected tissue-blood divergence occurred in all gliomas, most in low-grade ones.

The iRepertoire nested amplicon-rescue multiplex PCR amplified TCR alpha and beta CDR3s from RNA. Input was roughly 95-400 ng of tissue mRNA or PBMC total RNA. In TCRdb, the multiplex PCR reads were re-called with MiXCR into one record per CDR3 protein. Here the sample spans around 140,000 distinct CDR3 sequences, approximately 39% being singletons. The TCR was taken from a human donor with low-grade glioma or glioblastoma, undergoing nonglioma brain surgery, or in good health (not recorded which). The sequenced material came from glioma tissue, nonneoplastic brain tissue, or PBMCs (not recorded which).

This CDR3 is CASSRGDSTYEQYF. The CDR3 DNA sequence: TGTGCCAGCAGTAGGGGGGACAGTACCTACGAGCAGTACTTC. This chain links TRBV6-1 with TRBJ2-7, with a tentative D call TRBD1 (7 bases). Deletions cut 5 bases from V and 2 bases from J, with 13 bases between. This CDR3 contains 14 residues. Germline V gene lookup returns CDR1 MNHNS and CDR2 SASEGT.